These 31 T cell receptor beta chains originate from one sample sequenced in a study of shared clonotypes between healthy human individuals. Assay: immunoSEQ multiplex PCR; the TCRdb copy retains only in-frame clones and omits some. The repertoire consists of approximately 980,000 clones, with about three quarters occurring once and the leading ten covering around 1.4%. Sequencing was performed on memory CD4+ T cells sorted from blood. Subset denoted: CD45RA-negative fraction. All receptors derive from a man aged 18 to 30 in good health.

About this clone itself: The same CDR3 can be traced to other DNA sequences in this sample. The V call is TRBV5-1, the J call TRBJ1-4; tentatively, D is TRBD1 (5 bases). In germline, CDR1 is SGHRS, CDR2 YFSETQ. V lost 2 bases to trimming and J lost 5 bases, with 10 bases between them. The CDR3 is 14 residues long. CDR3 sequence reads: CASSFGTGNEKLFF. CDR3 bases: TGCGCCAGCAGCTTCGGGACGGGGAATGAAAAACTGTTTTTT.

The V and J genes are TRBV30 and TRBJ2-7, with a tentative D call TRBD2 (5 bases). This CDR3 region has 12 residues. CDR1 GTSNPN and CDR2 SVGIG come from the germline V gene (reference sequence). CDR3 amino acids: CAHTTGNYEQYF. The DNA of the CDR3 is TGTGCACATACGACCGGGAACTACGAGCAGTACTTC.

The chain has TRBV4-3 and TRBJ2-1; 8 bases fit TRBD1. The CDR3 length is 14 residues. The V gene's germline CDR1 is LGHNA and CDR2 YSLEER. With 4 bases clipped from V and 8 bases from J, the junction kept 7 bases outside the gene matches. Here the CDR3 reads CASSLGRGLDEQFF. The CDR3 nucleotides read TGCGCCAGCAGCCTAGGCAGGGGGCTGGATGAGCAGTTCTTC.

The chain joins TRBV4-1 to TRBJ2-5; no reliable D call. The V and J ends lost 3 bases and 2 bases respectively, with 4 bases between them. This CDR3 contains 12 residues. CDR1 is MGHRA and CDR2 is YSYEKL in the germline V gene. The CDR3 loop reads CASSHGQETQYF. CDR3 nucleotide sequence: TGCGCCAGCAGCCATGGACAAGAGACCCAGTACTTC.

This clone was seen a few times. The DNA of the CDR3 is TGTGCCTGGAGTGTCGCTGGGTATGGCTACACCTTC. It yields the protein CAWSVAGYGYTF. V gene TRBV30 combines with J gene TRBJ1-2; D is unclear. This CDR3 region has 12 residues. Per germline, CDR1 GTSNPN and CDR2 SVGIG (reference sequence). V lost 0 bases and J lost 5, with 7 bases in between.

On this clone: The sample holds other DNA sequences that translate to the same CDR3. V and J are TRBV6-1 and TRBJ2-7, with 7 nucleotides matching TRBD1. The CDR3 totals 12 residues. CDR1 is MNHNS, CDR2 SASEGT, per germline. V was pared by 8 bases and J by 3 bases, with 4 bases of the junction left unmatched. The CDR3 here is CASRTGLYEQYF. In nucleotides, the CDR3 is TGTGCCAGCCGGACAGGCCTCTACGAGCAGTACTTC.

The rearrangement joins TRBV7-8 to TRBJ1-5; no firm D call. Trimming took off 5 bases at V and 3 bases at J, with 11 bases between the two ends. Germline V gives CDR1 SGHVS, CDR2 FQNEAQ. The CDR3 runs to 14 residues. The CDR3 here is CASSREANNQPQHF. CDR3 coding DNA: TGTGCCAGCAGCCGTGAGGCGAACAATCAGCCCCAGCATTTT.

The V and J genes are TRBV9 and TRBJ2-5; possibly TRBD1 or TRBD2 for D (6 bases each). The CDR3 is made up of 13 amino acids. Germline values: CDR1 SGDLS, CDR2 YYNGEE. V lost 4 bases and J 4 bases, leaving 11 bases between the germline ends. This chain's CDR3 is CASSRKGGETQYF. The DNA for the CDR3 is TGTGCCAGCAGCCGGAAGGGGGGAGAGACCCAGTACTTC.

This rearrangement joins TRBV5-5 to TRBJ2-7; TRBD1 matches at 7 bases. The CDR3 runs 14 residues. The germline V gene encodes CDR1 SGHKS and CDR2 YYEKEE (reference sequence). The J segment lost 3 bases and the V segment lost 4 bases, leaving 7 bases of the junction unmatched. CDR3 amino acids: CASSPGQAVYEQYF. CDR3 nucleotide sequence: TGTGCCAGCAGCCCCGGACAGGCGGTCTACGAGCAGTACTTC. Based on the CDR3 plus reference TRBV5-5 and TRBJ2-7, the full variable domain is DAGVTQSPTHLIKTRGQQVTLRCSPISGHKSVSWYQQVLGQGPQFIFQYYEKEERGRGNFPDRFSARQFPNYSSELNVNALLLGDSALYLCASSPGQAVYEQYFGPGTRLTVT.

This chain connects TRBV11-3 to TRBJ2-7, with 10 bases lining up with TRBD2. CDR1 is SGHNT, CDR2 YENEEA, per germline. Trimming removed 5 bases from V and 4 bases from J; junction bases left unmatched: 8. The CDR3 contains 15 residues. The CDR3 sequence is CASSAHGAGGYEQYF. As DNA, the CDR3 is TGTGCCAGCAGCGCCCACGGAGCGGGAGGGTACGAGCAGTACTTC.

This chain connects TRBV6-6 to TRBJ1-2, with TRBD1 as a possible D gene (5 bases). CDR1 and CDR2 (germline): MNHNY, SVGAGI (reference sequence). The CDR3 is 16 amino acids. Trimming took off 6 bases at V and 6 bases at J, with 23 bases between the two ends. The CDR3 here is CASRVRPTGGTDGYTF. DNA of the CDR3: TGTGCCAGCAGAGTCCGGCCTACAGGAGGAACTGATGGCTACACCTTC.

V is TRBV10-3 and J is TRBJ2-1; 11 nucleotides line up with TRBD2. The CDR3 runs 15 residues. The junction had 9 bases not matched to a gene; V was cut back by 7 bases and J by 7 bases. CDR1 and CDR2 (germline): ENHRY, SYGVKD. The CDR3 DNA reads as TGTGCCATCACCCAACTAGCGGGAGTGGGGAATGAGCAGTTCTTC. Its translation: CAITQLAGVGNEQFF.

This clone was counted once. DNA of the CDR3: TGTGCCACCCGTAGGGCGGGGGGCACCGGGGAGCTGTTTTTT. Encoded protein: CATRRAGGTGELFF. The chain is built from TRBV28 and TRBJ2-2, with TRBD2 matching 8 bases. The CDR3 length is 14 residues. Germline loops: CDR1 MDHEN, CDR2 SYDVKM. Germline trimming cut 10 bases from V and 4 bases from J; bases unmatched to any gene: 8.

This sequence joins TRBV18 and TRBJ1-1; unclear D gene. With 1 base removed from V and 1 base from J, the gap between germline ends came to 10 bases. The CDR3 has 15 amino acids. Germline lookup yields CDR1 KGHSH and CDR2 LQKENI. CDR3 sequence (DNA): TGTGCCAGCTCACCACGAGAACGGCCGAACACTGAAGCTTTCTTT. It translates to CASSPRERPNTEAFF. The full variable domain, rest sourced from reference TRBV18 and TRBJ1-1, is NAGVMQNPRHLVRRRGQEARLRCSPMKGHSHVYWYRQLPEEGLKFMVYLQKENIIDESGMPKERFSAEFPKEGPSILRIQQVVRGDSAAYFCASSPRERPNTEAFFGQGTRLTVV.

Concerning this clone: A read error is possible here, since a much larger clone lies one base away. This specimen includes other DNA sequences encoding the same CDR3. This chain connects TRBV9 to TRBJ1-1; 7 bases are shared with TRBD1. The CDR3 is 14 amino acids. CDR1 is SGDLS, CDR2 YYNGEE, per germline. V was clipped by 4 bases and J by 1 base; unmatched bases: 4. The CDR3 reads CASSPRQGNTEAFF. The CDR3 DNA reads TGTGCCAGCAGCCCCCGACAGGGGAACACTGAAGCTTTCTTT.

The chain employs TRBV30 and TRBJ1-5; D is unresolved. The CDR3 spans 13 residues. With 1 base removed from V and 6 bases from J, the gap between germline ends came to 10 bases. Germline V gene lookup returns CDR1 GTSNPN and CDR2 SVGIG (reference sequence). The CDR3 DNA reads TGTGCCTGGAGTGCCGGATTGGCTCAGCCCCAGCATTTT. Encoded protein: CAWSAGLAQPQHF.

The chain has TRBV15 and TRBJ2-3, with D possibly TRBD1 on 5 matching bases. The CDR3 runs to 15 residues. V gave up 2 bases and J gave up 1 base, with 10 bases separating them. The V gene's germline CDR1 is LNHNV and CDR2 YYDKDF (reference sequence). The CDR3 DNA reads as TGTGCCACCAGCAGAAGGAGCAGGGGCACAGATACGCAGTATTTT. It yields the protein CATSRRSRGTDTQYF.

This clone was observed once. Other nucleotide sequences in the sample specify the same CDR3. This rearrangement joins TRBV18 to TRBJ2-5; no clear D gene. The CDR3 spans 11 residues. Germline loops: CDR1 KGHSH, CDR2 LQKENI. The V gene lost 2 bases and the J gene lost 5 bases, with 3 bases spanning the gap. The CDR3 spells CASSPSETQYF. The CDR3 nucleotides read TGTGCCAGCTCACCAAGCGAGACCCAGTACTTC.

To note about this clone: Given a much more abundant clone one base away, this may be a read error. The chain is built from TRBV5-4 and TRBJ2-7; D is perhaps TRBD1 (6 bases). Germline-derived CDR1 and CDR2 are SGHNT and YYREEE (reference sequence). The ends were cut back, 4 bases at V and 4 bases at J, with 9 bases in the middle. This CDR3 has 12 amino acids. The CDR3 sequence: CASSHTGYEQYF. The CDR3 bases are TGTGCCAGCAGCCACACAGGGTACGAGCAGTACTTC. The entire variable domain, with the rest obtained from reference TRBV5-4 and TRBJ2-7, is as follows: ETGVTQSPTHLIKTRGQQVTLRCSSQSGHNTVSWYQQALGQGPQFIFQYYREEENGRGNFPPRFSGLQFPNYSSELNVNALELDDSALYLCASSHTGYEQYFGPGTRLTVT.

The CDR3 is CASSLATSGGTRSYNEQFF. For the CDR3, the DNA is TGTGCCAGCAGCTTAGCGACTAGCGGGGGGACCCGCTCCTACAATGAGCAGTTCTTC. This chain uses TRBV11-2 with TRBJ2-1; 13 bases match TRBD2. With V trimmed by 1 base and J by 0 bases, 6 bases remained unmatched. The germline CDR1 and CDR2 sequences are SGHAT and FQNNGV. This CDR3 has 19 amino acids.

J is TRBJ2-3 and V is TRBV4-2; the match to TRBD2 covers 7 bases. This CDR3 comprises 16 residues. Per germline, CDR1 LGHNA and CDR2 YNFKEQ. Trimming removed 0 bases from V and 1 base from J; junction bases left unmatched: 4. Written as DNA, the CDR3 is TGTGCCAGCAGCCAAGACCAAGGACTAGGCACAGATACGCAGTATTTT. Amino acids: CASSQDQGLGTDTQYF.

Of note for this clone: Other nucleotide sequences from this sample produce the same CDR3. The rearrangement joins TRBV11-2 to TRBJ2-5, with 7 bases identical to TRBD1. The length of the CDR3 is 13 residues. The germline gives CDR1 SGHAT, CDR2 FQNNGV. The junction had 2 bases not matched to a gene; V was cut back by 3 bases and J by 4 bases. CDR3 nucleotide sequence: TGTGCCAGCAGCTTGGACAGGTTAGAGACCCAGTACTTC. It codes for CASSLDRLETQYF.

The chain combines TRBV29-1 with TRBJ1-1, with TRBD1 as a possible D gene (5 bases). The V gene lost 2 bases and the J gene lost 4 bases, with 17 bases spanning the gap. This CDR3 has 15 amino acids. Germline-derived CDR1 and CDR2 are SQVTM and ANQGSEA. The CDR3: CSVELQGMGSTEAFF. The CDR3 DNA is TGCAGCGTTGAACTGCAGGGTATGGGGTCCACTGAAGCTTTCTTT.

The chain uses TRBV5-1 and TRBJ2-3; 7 nucleotides match TRBD2. V was clipped by 2 bases and J by 9 bases; unmatched bases: 21. Germline assignment: CDR1 SGHRS and CDR2 YFSETQ. The CDR3 has 18 amino acids. The CDR3: CASSLSPAAGDLPSTQYF. The CDR3 DNA is TGCGCCAGCAGCTTAAGTCCCGCTGCGGGGGACCTACCCAGCACGCAGTATTTT.

V is TRBV29-1 and J is TRBJ2-3; TRBD2 matches at 10 bases. The CDR3 runs 15 residues. CDR1 SQVTM and CDR2 ANQGSEA come from the germline V gene. After removal of 4 bases from V and 6 bases from J, the junction contained 10 bases not matched to a gene. The chain's CDR3 is CSVVVASGSSDTQYF. DNA of the CDR3: TGCAGCGTTGTGGTGGCTAGCGGGAGTTCGGATACGCAGTATTTT.

The rearrangement joins TRBV19 to TRBJ1-6; the D is unclear. The V end lost 3 bases, the J end lost 7 bases, and 4 bases lay between the germline ends. The CDR3 has 12 residues. CDR1 is LNHDA and CDR2 is SQIVND in the germline V gene (reference sequence). The CDR3 loop reads CASSMGNSPLHF. The CDR3 DNA sequence: TGTGCCAGTAGTATGGGGAATTCACCCCTCCACTTT. The entire variable domain, with the rest obtained from reference TRBV19 and TRBJ1-6, is as follows: DGGITQSPKYLFRKEGQNVTLSCEQNLNHDAMYWYRQDPGQGLRLIYYSQIVNDFQKGDIAEGYSVSREKKESFPLTVTSAQKNPTAFYLCASSMGNSPLHFGNGTRLTVT.

The V gene is TRBV30, the J gene TRBJ2-5; 9 bases align to TRBD1. The V segment lost 4 bases and the J segment 4 bases; nucleotides outside the gene matches: 10. This CDR3 has 15 residues. The germline V gene encodes CDR1 GTSNPN and CDR2 SVGIG (reference sequence). CDR3 sequence reads: CAWKIGQGRGETQYF. The CDR3 DNA follows: TGTGCCTGGAAAATCGGACAGGGGCGTGGAGAGACCCAGTACTTC. Full variable domain (rest looked up from reference TRBV30 and TRBJ2-5): SQTIHQWPATLVQPVGSPLSLECTVEGTSNPNLYWYRQAAGRGLQLLFYSVGIGQISSEVPQNLSASRPQDRQFILSSKKLLLSDSGFYLCAWKIGQGRGETQYFGPGTRLLVL.

The chain has TRBV5-6 and TRBJ2-3; 13 nucleotides line up with TRBD2. The CDR3 sequence is 15 residues long. The germline V gene has CDR1 SGHDT and CDR2 YYEEEE. Trimming cost V 2 bases and J 5 bases; bases outside gene matches: 2. The CDR3 DNA reads TGTGCCAGCAGCTTTACTAGCGGGAGGGAAGATACGCAGTATTTT. Its translation is CASSFTSGREDTQYF.

This clone was counted only a few times. V gene TRBV5-1 combines with J gene TRBJ1-1; D is possibly TRBD1 (6 bases). The germline V and J ends were trimmed by 2 bases and 3 bases, with 11 bases remaining between them. Germline assignment: CDR1 SGHRS and CDR2 YFSETQ. The CDR3 extends over 14 amino acids. The CDR3 here is CASSLQGGDTEAFF. CDR3 nucleotide sequence: TGCGCCAGCAGCTTACAGGGTGGGGACACTGAAGCTTTCTTT.

The chain uses TRBV7-6 and TRBJ1-2; a possible D gene is TRBD1 (5 bases). Germline lookup yields CDR1 SGHVS and CDR2 FNYEAQ. Trimming removed 1 base from V and 0 bases from J, with 15 bases in between. The CDR3 contains 17 residues. DNA of the CDR3: TGTGCCAGCAGCTTAGGGGGGGGACCATCCTCTAACTATGGCTACACCTTC. Amino acid sequence: CASSLGGGPSSNYGYTF.

This chain joins TRBV5-1 and TRBJ2-7; tentative D call: TRBD2 (6 bases). Germline loops: CDR1 SGHRS, CDR2 YFSETQ. CDR3 length equals 15 residues. Deletions cut 0 bases from V and 7 bases from J, with 17 bases between. This CDR3 is CASSLVLADAGEQYF. The DNA for the CDR3 is TGCGCCAGCAGCTTGGTGTTAGCGGACGCGGGGGAGCAGTACTTC.